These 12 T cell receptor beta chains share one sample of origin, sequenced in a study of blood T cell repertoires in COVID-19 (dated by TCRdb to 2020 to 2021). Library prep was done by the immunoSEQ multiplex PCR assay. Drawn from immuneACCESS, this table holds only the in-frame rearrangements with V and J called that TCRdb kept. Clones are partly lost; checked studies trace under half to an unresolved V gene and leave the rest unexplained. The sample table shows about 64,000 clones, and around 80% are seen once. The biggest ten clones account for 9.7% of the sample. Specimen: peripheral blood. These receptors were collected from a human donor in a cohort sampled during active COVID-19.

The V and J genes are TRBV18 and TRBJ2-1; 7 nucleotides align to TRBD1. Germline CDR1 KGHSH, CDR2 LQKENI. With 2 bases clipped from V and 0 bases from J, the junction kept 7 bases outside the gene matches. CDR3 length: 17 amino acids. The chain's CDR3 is CASSPRAQGTSYNEQFF. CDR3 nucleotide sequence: TGTGCCAGCTCACCAAGGGCACAGGGGACCTCCTACAATGAGCAGTTCTTC.

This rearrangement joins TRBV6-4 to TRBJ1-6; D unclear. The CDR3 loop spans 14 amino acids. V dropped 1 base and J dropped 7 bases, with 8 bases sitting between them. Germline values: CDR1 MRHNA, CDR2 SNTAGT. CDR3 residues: CASSDFARNSPLHF. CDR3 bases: TGTGCCAGCAGTGACTTCGCCCGGAATTCACCCCTCCACTTT.

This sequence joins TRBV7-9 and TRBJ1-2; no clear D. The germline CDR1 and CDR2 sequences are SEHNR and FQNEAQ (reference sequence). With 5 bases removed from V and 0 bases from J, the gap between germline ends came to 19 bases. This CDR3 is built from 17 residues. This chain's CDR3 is CASSLLGRGSANYGYTF. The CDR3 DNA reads TGTGCCAGCAGCCTGTTAGGACGGGGATCAGCTAACTATGGCTACACCTTC.

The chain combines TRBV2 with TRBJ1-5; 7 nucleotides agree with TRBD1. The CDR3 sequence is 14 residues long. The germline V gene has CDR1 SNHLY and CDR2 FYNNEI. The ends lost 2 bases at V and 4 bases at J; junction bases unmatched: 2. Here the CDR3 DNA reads TGTGCCAGCAGTGAAAAGGGGGCGAATCAGCCCCAGCATTTT. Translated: CASSEKGANQPQHF.

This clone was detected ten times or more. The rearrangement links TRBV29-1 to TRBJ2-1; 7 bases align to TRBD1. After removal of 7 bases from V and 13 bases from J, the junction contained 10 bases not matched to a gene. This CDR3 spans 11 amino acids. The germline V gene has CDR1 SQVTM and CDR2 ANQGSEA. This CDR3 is CSAGGRSGQFF. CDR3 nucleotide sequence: TGCAGCGCAGGGGGTCGGTCGGGACAGTTCTTC.

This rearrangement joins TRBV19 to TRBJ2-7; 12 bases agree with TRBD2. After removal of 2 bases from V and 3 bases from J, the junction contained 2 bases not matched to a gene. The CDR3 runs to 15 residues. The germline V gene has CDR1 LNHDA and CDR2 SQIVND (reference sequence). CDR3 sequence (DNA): TGTGCCAGTAGTATACAGGGACTAGCGGGCTACGAGCAGTACTTC. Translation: CASSIQGLAGYEQYF.

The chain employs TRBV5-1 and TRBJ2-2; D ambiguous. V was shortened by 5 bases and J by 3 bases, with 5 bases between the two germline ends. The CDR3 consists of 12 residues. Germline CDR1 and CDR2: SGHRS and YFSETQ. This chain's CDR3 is CASRTDTGELFF. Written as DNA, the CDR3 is TGCGCCAGCAGAACGGACACCGGGGAGCTGTTTTTT.

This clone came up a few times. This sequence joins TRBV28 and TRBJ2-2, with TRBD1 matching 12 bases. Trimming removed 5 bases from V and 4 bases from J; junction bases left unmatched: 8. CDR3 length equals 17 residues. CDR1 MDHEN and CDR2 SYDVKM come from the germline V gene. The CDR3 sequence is CASSPVGTGGITGELFF. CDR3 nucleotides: TGTGCCAGCAGTCCTGTCGGGACAGGGGGCATCACCGGGGAGCTGTTTTTT.

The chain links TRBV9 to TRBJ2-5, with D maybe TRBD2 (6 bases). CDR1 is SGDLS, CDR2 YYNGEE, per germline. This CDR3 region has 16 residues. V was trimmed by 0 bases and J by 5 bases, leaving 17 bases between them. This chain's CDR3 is CASSVGRGSGWETQYF. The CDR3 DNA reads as TGTGCCAGCAGCGTAGGTCGGGGGAGTGGGTGGGAGACCCAGTACTTC.

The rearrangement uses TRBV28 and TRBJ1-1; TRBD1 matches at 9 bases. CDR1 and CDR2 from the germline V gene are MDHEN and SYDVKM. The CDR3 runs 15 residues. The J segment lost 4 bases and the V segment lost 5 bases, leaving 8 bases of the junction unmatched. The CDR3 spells CASSTPDRGSTEAFF. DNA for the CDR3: TGTGCCAGCAGTACCCCGGACAGGGGCAGCACTGAAGCTTTCTTT.

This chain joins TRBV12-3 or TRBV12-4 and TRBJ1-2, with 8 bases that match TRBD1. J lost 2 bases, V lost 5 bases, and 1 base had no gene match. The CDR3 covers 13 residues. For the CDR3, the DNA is TGTGCCAGCAGTCGACAGGGGAACTATGGCTACACCTTC. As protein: CASSRQGNYGYTF.

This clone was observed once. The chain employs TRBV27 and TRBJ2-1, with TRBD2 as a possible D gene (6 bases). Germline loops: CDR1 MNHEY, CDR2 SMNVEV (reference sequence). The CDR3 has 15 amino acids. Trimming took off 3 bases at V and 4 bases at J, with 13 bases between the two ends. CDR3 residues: CASSLWRRVYNEQFF. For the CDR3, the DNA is TGTGCCAGCAGTTTGTGGAGGAGGGTGTACAATGAGCAGTTCTTC.